One and the same sample provided the 25 T cell receptor beta chains below, sequenced in a study of T cell responses to AZD1222 COVID-19 vaccine. Generated by immunoSEQ multiplex PCR, the TCRdb table keeps only in-frame clones and is missing some. The sample has about 160,000 clones; approximately 90% are singletons. The material was peripheral blood, obtained 28 days after the second AZD1222 dose. Every receptor here comes from an adult who received the AZD1222 COVID-19 vaccine.

This rearrangement joins TRBV24-1 to TRBJ1-1; a weak D match, TRBD1 (6 bases). This CDR3 has 14 residues. CDR1 is KGHDR, CDR2 SFDVKD, per germline. V was pared by 3 bases and J by 7 bases, with 14 bases between. As DNA, the CDR3 is TGTGCCACCAGTGATCCGTTAGGGACAATTGAAGCTTTCTTT. It yields the protein CATSDPLGTIEAFF.

This clone was observed a handful of times. This rearrangement joins TRBV4-1 to TRBJ1-2; D unclear. CDR1 and CDR2 (germline): MGHRA, YSYEKL. The CDR3 totals 13 residues. The V gene lost 0 bases and the J gene lost 4 bases, with 6 bases spanning the gap. The CDR3 coding sequence is TGCGCCAGCAGCCAAGAGTCGAGCTATGGCTACACCTTC. This encodes CASSQESSYGYTF.

The rearrangement joins TRBV11-2 to TRBJ1-1; no clear D. Trimming removed 1 base at V and 11 bases at J, with 8 bases between. CDR1 and CDR2 from the germline V gene are SGHAT and FQNNGV. The CDR3 has 11 residues. CDR3 amino acids: CASSLALSAFF. The DNA of the CDR3 is TGTGCCAGCAGCTTAGCATTGTCCGCTTTCTTT.

The chain uses TRBV14 and TRBJ1-1; D remains ambiguous. The CDR3 has 12 amino acids. Germline CDR1 reads SGHDN; CDR2 reads FVKESK. V shed 4 bases and J shed 4 bases, with 7 bases lying between them. The CDR3 protein is CASSLSSTEAFF. The CDR3 DNA is TGTGCCAGCAGCCTTTCCAGCACTGAAGCTTTCTTT.

This chain joins TRBV7-2 and TRBJ2-7; TRBD1 matches 9 bases. The germline V gene encodes CDR1 SGHTA and CDR2 FQGNSA. The CDR3 totals 16 residues. Trimming at V came to 2 bases and at J to 6 bases, leaving 11 bases not matched to a gene. CDR3: CASSLTNTNRGPEQYF. The CDR3 DNA reads TGTGCCAGCAGCTTAACAAACACTAACAGGGGGCCCGAGCAGTACTTC.

This chain links TRBV20-1 with TRBJ2-7; D call uncertain. V shed 3 bases and J shed 3 bases, with 9 bases lying between them. This CDR3 spans 12 amino acids. Germline CDR1 and CDR2: DFQATT and SNEGSKA (reference sequence). CDR3 nucleotides: TGCAGTGCTAGTTGGCAGAACTACGAGCAGTACTTC. This codes for CSASWQNYEQYF.

The V and J genes are TRBV5-6 and TRBJ2-5, with D possibly matching TRBD2 (5 bases). CDR3 length: 13 residues. Germline values: CDR1 SGHDT, CDR2 YYEEEE. With 2 bases removed from V and 4 bases from J, the gap between germline ends came to 9 bases. For the CDR3, the DNA is TGTGCCAGCAGCTTAGGTCTAGCAGAGACCCAGTACTTC. It is translated as CASSLGLAETQYF.

This clone was recorded once. This sequence joins TRBV5-5 and TRBJ1-1, with D uncertain. Germline CDR1 is SGHKS and CDR2 is YYEKEE (reference sequence). CDR3 length equals 14 residues. V was pared by 0 bases and J by 8 bases, with 14 bases between. The DNA for the CDR3 is TGTGCCAGCAGCTTGGCCGGCGGGGTAACCGAAGCTTTCTTT. This gives the protein CASSLAGGVTEAFF.

V and J are TRBV10-2 and TRBJ2-7; maybe TRBD1 (5 bases). CDR3 size: 12 residues. Germline V gives CDR1 WSHSY, CDR2 SAAADI. V lost 5 bases and J lost 3, with 8 bases in between. The CDR3 DNA is TGCGCCAGCAGTCAGACAGTCTACGAGCAGTACTTC. This sequence encodes CASSQTVYEQYF.

The chain recombines TRBV6-5 with TRBJ2-1, with 7 bases fitting TRBD1. The germline gives CDR1 MNHEY, CDR2 SVGAGI. Losses at the gene ends were 0 bases for V and 7 bases for J; bases not matched to a gene: 6. This CDR3 has 15 residues. The CDR3 DNA reads TGTGCCAGCAGTTACTCGTTTGTCAGGGGGAATGAGCAGTTCTTC. Its translation is CASSYSFVRGNEQFF.

V and J are TRBV30 and TRBJ1-2; a possible D gene is TRBD1 (5 bases). V was clipped by 4 bases and J by 2 bases, with 14 bases between them. This CDR3 is built from 14 residues. Germline V CDR1 and CDR2: GTSNPN, SVGIG (reference sequence). The DNA for the CDR3 is TGTGCCTGGAACGGGCAGGGAAGGAACTATGGCTACACCTTC. Translation gives CAWNGQGRNYGYTF.

V gene TRBV6-5 combines with J gene TRBJ2-7; TRBD1 agrees at 10 bases. Unmatched junction bases numbered 4, after V lost 5 bases and J lost 3 bases. Germline lookup yields CDR1 MNHEY and CDR2 SVGAGI. This CDR3 region has 14 residues. The CDR3 loop is CASSRQGAVYEQYF. The CDR3 region has the DNA TGTGCCAGCAGTCGACAGGGGGCAGTCTACGAGCAGTACTTC.

The genes are TRBV18 and TRBJ1-2; no firm D call. Germline lookup yields CDR1 KGHSH and CDR2 LQKENI. With 5 bases removed from V and 8 bases from J, the gap between germline ends came to 15 bases. This CDR3 spans 13 amino acids. This CDR3 is CASSEYHSKGYTF. DNA for the CDR3: TGTGCCAGCTCAGAATACCACTCCAAGGGCTACACCTTC.

This chain joins TRBV2 and TRBJ2-1; maybe TRBD1 (6 bases). CDR3 size: 16 residues. V was clipped by 6 bases and J by 4 bases, with 19 bases between them. The germline CDR1 and CDR2 sequences are SNHLY and FYNNEI. The CDR3 loop reads CASRGEDGRGYNEQFF. The DNA of the CDR3 is TGTGCCAGCAGAGGGGAAGATGGCAGGGGTTACAATGAGCAGTTCTTC.

This sequence joins TRBV10-3 and TRBJ1-6; D not certain. The CDR3 runs 13 residues. Trimming removed 3 bases from V and 9 bases from J, with 9 bases in between. Germline lookup yields CDR1 ENHRY and CDR2 SYGVKD. Here the CDR3 DNA reads TGTGCCATCAGTGAAAGGGAGAGTTCACCCCTCCACTTT. Its protein product is CAISERESSPLHF.

The chain recombines TRBV6-1 with TRBJ1-1; D unclear. CDR1 MNHNS and CDR2 SASEGT come from the germline V gene. The CDR3 is 14 amino acids. Trimming pared 3 bases from V and 5 bases from J, leaving 13 bases between. The CDR3 protein is CASSDPLVRTEAFF. The CDR3 nucleotides are TGTGCCAGCAGTGATCCCTTGGTGAGGACTGAAGCTTTCTTT.

This clone was counted once. The chain uses TRBV5-1 and TRBJ2-2; 10 bases agree with TRBD1. The germline V gene has CDR1 SGHRS and CDR2 YFSETQ. V lost 4 bases to trimming and J lost 6 bases; unmatched junction nucleotides: 3. This CDR3 has 14 amino acids. CDR3 DNA: TGCGCCAGCAGCCTGGACAGGGGGTCCGGGGAGCTGTTTTTT. Translating gives CASSLDRGSGELFF. Filled out from reference TRBV5-1 and TRBJ2-2, the complete variable domain reads KAGVTQTPRYLIKTRGQQVTLSCSPISGHRSVSWYQQTPGQGLQFLFEYFSETQRNKGNFPGRFSGRQFSNSRSEMNVSTLELGDSALYLCASSLDRGSGELFFGEGSRLTVL.

J is TRBJ1-3 and V is TRBV7-9, with D hard to call. V was pared by 1 base and J by 4 bases, with 11 bases between. This CDR3 contains 15 residues. Germline CDR1 and CDR2: SEHNR and FQNEAQ (reference sequence). The chain's CDR3 is CASSLELVHGNTIYF. As DNA, the CDR3 is TGTGCCAGCAGCTTAGAGTTGGTACACGGAAACACCATATATTTT.

V and J are TRBV3-1 (or the pseudogene TRBV3-2) and TRBJ1-2; 8 bases agree with TRBD1. Germline CDR1 and CDR2: LGHDT and YNNKEL (reference sequence). CDR3 length: 15 residues. The trim removed 3 bases at V and 2 bases at J, leaving 5 bases unmatched. CDR3 sequence (DNA): TGTGCCAGCAGCCACCAGGACAGGGCCAACTATGGCTACACCTTC. This translates into CASSHQDRANYGYTF.

This sequence joins TRBV27 and TRBJ1-5; TRBD1 might be the D (6 bases). Trimming took off 5 bases at V and 1 base at J, with 12 bases between the two ends. Germline V gene sequence: CDR1 MNHEY, CDR2 SMNVEV (reference sequence). This CDR3 comprises 15 residues. This chain's CDR3 is CASSLGQQSNQPQHF. In DNA, the CDR3 is TGTGCCAGCAGTCTAGGACAGCAGAGCAATCAGCCCCAGCATTTT.

The chain uses TRBV12-3 or TRBV12-4 and TRBJ2-2; D gene unclear. V lost 4 bases, J lost 3 bases, and 0 bases lay in between. This CDR3 spans 11 amino acids. The CDR3 is CASSYTGELFF. The CDR3, as DNA: TGTGCCAGCAGTTACACCGGGGAGCTGTTTTTT.

The rearrangement uses TRBV6-5 and TRBJ1-2, with 7 bases fitting TRBD1. The CDR3 runs to 13 residues. Germline V lookup: CDR1 MNHEY, CDR2 SVGAGI. After removal of 7 bases from V and 8 bases from J, the junction contained 10 bases not matched to a gene. DNA of the CDR3: TGTGCCAGCACCCAGGGGGGACAAAGAGGCTACACCTTC. Its translation is CASTQGGQRGYTF.

The chain recombines TRBV6-4 with TRBJ1-6, with TRBD1 matching 9 bases. V shed 2 bases, J shed 10 bases, and the junction held 0 bases outside the gene matches. Germline CDR1 is MRHNA and CDR2 is SNTAGT. This CDR3 has 13 residues. DNA for the CDR3: TGTGCCAGCAGTGACGGGACAGGGTCACCCCTCCACTTT. This encodes CASSDGTGSPLHF.

This clone has more than one count but fewer than ten. The CDR3 DNA follows: TGTGCCAGCAGTGAACGACAGGGTGTTTTTCAGCCCCAGCATTTT. This gives the protein CASSERQGVFQPQHF. The gene calls are TRBV2 and TRBJ1-5, with 7 bases lining up with TRBD1. After removal of 2 bases from V and 6 bases from J, the junction contained 7 bases not matched to a gene. This CDR3 contains 15 residues. Per germline, CDR1 SNHLY and CDR2 FYNNEI.

The chain uses TRBV29-1 and TRBJ1-3, with 7 bases aligning to TRBD1. CDR3 length: 13 amino acids. The V segment lost 3 bases and the J segment 8 bases; nucleotides outside the gene matches: 7. The germline CDR1 and CDR2 sequences are SQVTM and ANQGSEA. As DNA, the CDR3 is TGCAGCGTTGATGGAGGAGGGACAGACACCATATATTTT. Encoded protein: CSVDGGGTDTIYF.